These T cell receptor beta chains were read from a single sample in a study of shared clonotypes between healthy human individuals. Sequencing used immunoSEQ multiplex PCR; TCRdb keeps in-frame clones, though not all of them. Among about 1 million clones listed, 70% to 80% were seen once. The material sequenced was memory CD4+ T cells sorted from blood. These receptors all stem from a young man in good health. Both conserved end residues are part of each CDR3. Each record gives: D gene, clone size, J gene, V gene, CDR3 DNA, CDR3 protein. D genes are given only for firm matches. A clone size is listed for some rows: how often the clone was seen (once, few, many), or a class if it is expanded.

d_call: TRBD1; clone_size: NA; j_call: TRBJ2-2; v_call: TRBV2; cdr3_nt: TGTGCCAGCAGGACCGGGACAGGGGCCGGGGAGCTGTTTTTT; cdr3_aa: CASRTGTGAGELFF
d_call: NA; clone_size: few; j_call: TRBJ2-2; v_call: TRBV4-1; cdr3_nt: TGCGCCAGCAGCCAAGACCCGGTGGGATTCGGGGAGCTGTTTTTT; cdr3_aa: CASSQDPVGFGELFF
d_call: NA; clone_size: NA; j_call: TRBJ2-5; v_call: TRBV6-6; cdr3_nt: TGTGCCAGCAGTTCCGGGACCCCGGCCGAGACCCAGTACTTC; cdr3_aa: CASSSGTPAETQYF
d_call: TRBD1; clone_size: NA; j_call: TRBJ2-6; v_call: TRBV19; cdr3_nt: TGTGCCAGTAGTGGCAGACAGGGTCCCTCTGGGGCCAACGTCCTGACTTTC; cdr3_aa: CASSGRQGPSGANVLTF
d_call: NA; clone_size: few; j_call: TRBJ1-5; v_call: TRBV19; cdr3_nt: TGTGCCAGTACCCGTTCCTTGGGTCAGCCCCAGCATTTT; cdr3_aa: CASTRSLGQPQHF
d_call: NA; clone_size: few; j_call: TRBJ2-7; v_call: TRBV6-5; cdr3_nt: TGTGCCAGCAGTTACGGGTCAGTGAGTGCCTACGAGCAGTACTTC; cdr3_aa: CASSYGSVSAYEQYF
d_call: NA; clone_size: NA; j_call: TRBJ2-7; v_call: TRBV6-5; cdr3_nt: TGTGCCAGCAGTCCAGCGGATAAGGGTTCCTACGAGCAGTACTTC; cdr3_aa: CASSPADKGSYEQYF
d_call: TRBD1; clone_size: NA; j_call: TRBJ1-2; v_call: TRBV18; cdr3_nt: TGTGCCAGCTCACCATTAGGACAGGCAAACTATGGCTACACCTTC; cdr3_aa: CASSPLGQANYGYTF
d_call: TRBD2; clone_size: once; j_call: TRBJ2-3; v_call: TRBV2; cdr3_nt: TGTGCCAGCAGGAGGACTAGCGGCACAGATACGCAGTATTTT; cdr3_aa: CASRRTSGTDTQYF
d_call: NA; clone_size: NA; j_call: TRBJ2-3; v_call: TRBV6-6; cdr3_nt: TGTGCCAGCAGTTACTCGGGGTCGGATACGCAGTATTTT; cdr3_aa: CASSYSGSDTQYF
d_call: TRBD1; clone_size: NA; j_call: TRBJ1-2; v_call: TRBV5-4; cdr3_nt: TGTGCCAGCAGCTTCCCTAGGACAGGTGGAGACTATGGCTACACCTTC; cdr3_aa: CASSFPRTGGDYGYTF
d_call: NA; clone_size: NA; j_call: TRBJ1-1; v_call: TRBV29-1; cdr3_nt: TGCAGCGTTGAACAAGGGGGGAGGAGTGAAGCTTTCTTT; cdr3_aa: CSVEQGGRSEAFF
d_call: NA; clone_size: few; j_call: TRBJ2-3; v_call: TRBV7-2; cdr3_nt: TGTGCCAGCAGCTTAAATTGGGACATGGGTACGCAGTATTTT; cdr3_aa: CASSLNWDMGTQYF
d_call: NA; clone_size: NA; j_call: TRBJ1-2; v_call: TRBV4-1; cdr3_nt: TGCGCCAGCAGCCAAGATCGAGGGGCGGGGGGCTACACCTTC; cdr3_aa: CASSQDRGAGGYTF
d_call: NA; clone_size: NA; j_call: TRBJ1-5; v_call: TRBV7-9; cdr3_nt: TGTGCCAGCAGCTTAGTTGGGGGAAATCAGCCCCAGCATTTT; cdr3_aa: CASSLVGGNQPQHF
d_call: TRBD1; clone_size: NA; j_call: TRBJ1-2; v_call: TRBV6-6; cdr3_nt: TGTGCCAGCAGTCTAGGGGACAGGGCGGGCGTCGGTGGCTACACCTTC; cdr3_aa: CASSLGDRAGVGGYTF
d_call: NA; clone_size: NA; j_call: TRBJ1-2; v_call: TRBV2; cdr3_nt: TGTGCCAGCCTTACCGATCGAGGACGGTTCAGCTACACCTTC; cdr3_aa: CASLTDRGRFSYTF
d_call: NA; clone_size: NA; j_call: TRBJ2-7; v_call: TRBV19; cdr3_nt: TGTGCCAGTAGTAGCCCCTCCTACGAGCAGTACTTC; cdr3_aa: CASSSPSYEQYF
d_call: NA; clone_size: NA; j_call: TRBJ1-1; v_call: TRBV30; cdr3_nt: TGTGCCCTATCCGGACAGATCCGACCGAACACTGAAGCTTTCTTT; cdr3_aa: CALSGQIRPNTEAFF
d_call: NA; clone_size: NA; j_call: TRBJ2-3; v_call: TRBV5-1; cdr3_nt: TGCGCCAGCAGCTTGAACCCCCCAGTTATCAGCACAGATACGCAGTATTTT; cdr3_aa: CASSLNPPVISTDTQYF
d_call: NA; clone_size: few; j_call: TRBJ2-7; v_call: TRBV5-1; cdr3_nt: TGCGCCAGCAGCCTCACGAATGGCGAGCAGTACTTC; cdr3_aa: CASSLTNGEQYF
d_call: NA; clone_size: NA; j_call: TRBJ1-5; v_call: TRBV6-5; cdr3_nt: TGTGCCAGCAGTTACCCCGTGCCCCAGCATTTT; cdr3_aa: CASSYPVPQHF
d_call: TRBD1; clone_size: NA; j_call: TRBJ1-3; v_call: TRBV6-5; cdr3_nt: TGTGCCAGCCGACAGGGGAGATCCACCATATATTTT; cdr3_aa: CASRQGRSTIYF
d_call: NA; clone_size: few; j_call: TRBJ2-2; v_call: TRBV28; cdr3_nt: TGTGCCAGCAGGCAGGAAACCGGGGAGCTGTTTTTT; cdr3_aa: CASRQETGELFF
d_call: NA; clone_size: NA; j_call: TRBJ1-2; v_call: TRBV18; cdr3_nt: TGTGCCAGCTCACCCGCGGCGGGGGGCGGCGGCTACACCTTC; cdr3_aa: CASSPAAGGGGYTF
d_call: NA; clone_size: few; j_call: TRBJ1-1; v_call: TRBV5-1; cdr3_nt: TGCGCCAGCAGACAGGTCCTGAACACTGAAGCTTTCTTT; cdr3_aa: CASRQVLNTEAFF
d_call: TRBD2; clone_size: NA; j_call: TRBJ2-1; v_call: TRBV6-5; cdr3_nt: TGTGCCAGCAGTTTTGGACTAGACTTTAGGAATGAGCAGTTCTTC; cdr3_aa: CASSFGLDFRNEQFF
d_call: NA; clone_size: NA; j_call: TRBJ1-1; v_call: TRBV6-5; cdr3_nt: TGTGCCAGCAGTTCCTATTACTTGAACACTGAAGCTTTCTTT; cdr3_aa: CASSSYYLNTEAFF
d_call: NA; clone_size: NA; j_call: TRBJ1-3; v_call: TRBV11-2; cdr3_nt: TGTGCCAGCAGCGTAGCTGGAAACACCATATATTTT; cdr3_aa: CASSVAGNTIYF
d_call: NA; clone_size: NA; j_call: TRBJ2-7; v_call: TRBV6-5; cdr3_nt: TGTGCCAGCAGAGGGACGGGCCCCTACGAGCAGTACTTC; cdr3_aa: CASRGTGPYEQYF
d_call: TRBD1; clone_size: NA; j_call: TRBJ1-5; v_call: TRBV19; cdr3_nt: TGTGCCAGTAGTATTATCTTAGGGACAGGGGACAATCAGCCCCAGCATTTT; cdr3_aa: CASSIILGTGDNQPQHF
d_call: TRBD2; clone_size: few; j_call: TRBJ2-2; v_call: TRBV5-1; cdr3_nt: TGCGCCAGCAGCTTGCTAGGGCTAGCGGGAGGAACCGGGGAGCTGTTTTTT; cdr3_aa: CASSLLGLAGGTGELFF
d_call: NA; clone_size: NA; j_call: TRBJ1-2; v_call: TRBV5-1; cdr3_nt: TGCGCCAGCAGATTAGATGGTTCCGGAGGCTACACCTTC; cdr3_aa: CASRLDGSGGYTF
d_call: NA; clone_size: NA; j_call: TRBJ2-7; v_call: TRBV21-1; cdr3_nt: TGTGCCAGCAGCGAACCTAGCATTAAGGACGAGCAGTACTTC; cdr3_aa: CASSEPSIKDEQYF
d_call: TRBD1; clone_size: few; j_call: TRBJ2-5; v_call: TRBV2; cdr3_nt: TGTGCCAGCACTATAAGGACAGGGGGTAATCAAGAGACCCAGTACTTC; cdr3_aa: CASTIRTGGNQETQYF
d_call: TRBD1; clone_size: NA; j_call: TRBJ2-3; v_call: TRBV5-1; cdr3_nt: TGCGCCAGCAGTACCGGGACAGGGGGCTCCGATACGCAGTATTTT; cdr3_aa: CASSTGTGGSDTQYF
d_call: NA; clone_size: few; j_call: TRBJ2-7; v_call: TRBV5-6; cdr3_nt: TGTGCCAGCAGCTTGGTTGAGGTAGGACCCTACGAGCAGTACTTC; cdr3_aa: CASSLVEVGPYEQYF
d_call: NA; clone_size: NA; j_call: TRBJ1-4; v_call: TRBV27; cdr3_nt: TGTGCCAGCAGTTTCGCCATGGGCGCTAATGAAAAACTGTTTTTT; cdr3_aa: CASSFAMGANEKLFF
d_call: TRBD1; clone_size: NA; j_call: TRBJ2-2; v_call: TRBV5-6; cdr3_nt: TGTGCCAGCAGCTTCAAGGGGACAGAATACACCGGGGAGCTGTTTTTT; cdr3_aa: CASSFKGTEYTGELFF
d_call: NA; clone_size: many; j_call: TRBJ1-1; v_call: TRBV5-1; cdr3_nt: TGCGCCAGCAGTTCTACCCCGGGGGTGAACACTGAAGCTTTCTTT; cdr3_aa: CASSSTPGVNTEAFF
d_call: TRBD2; clone_size: NA; j_call: TRBJ2-5; v_call: TRBV5-6; cdr3_nt: TGTGCCAGCAGCGGGGGACTAGCGGAAGAGACCCAGTACTTC; cdr3_aa: CASSGGLAEETQYF
d_call: NA; clone_size: few; j_call: TRBJ2-4; v_call: TRBV2; cdr3_nt: TGTGCCAGTTCCAACAGGGATTTGCAAAACATTCAGTACTTC; cdr3_aa: CASSNRDLQNIQYF